The 8 T cell receptor beta chains given below trace back to one sample, sequenced in a study of shared clonotypes between healthy human individuals. Clones were sequenced by immunoSEQ multiplex PCR, and TCRdb holds only the in-frame ones, with some missing. The table has 740,000 or so clones, approximately 73% seen once. Sequences were obtained from memory CD4+ T cells sorted from blood. Subset here: CD45RA-negative fraction. These receptors were taken from a woman aged 25 to 39 in good health.

This clone occurred a few times. V is TRBV28 and J is TRBJ1-1, with 7 bases aligning to TRBD1. The CDR3 runs to 15 residues. Unmatched junction bases numbered 8, after V lost 7 bases and J lost 0 bases. The germline CDR1 and CDR2 sequences are MDHEN and SYDVKM. The CDR3, as DNA: TGTGCCAGCAACCCACAGGGGACCATGAACACTGAAGCTTTCTTT. Its protein is CASNPQGTMNTEAFF.

The V and J genes are TRBV7-3 and TRBJ2-3; 13 positions match TRBD2. The CDR3 loop spans 22 amino acids. CDR1 and CDR2 from the germline V gene are SGHTA and FQGTGA. V trimming: 5 bases; J trimming: 1 base; junction bases outside the gene matches: 21. The CDR3 here is CASSLRTSGSPQSLERTDTQYF. In DNA form, the CDR3 reads TGTGCCAGCAGCCTCCGGACTAGCGGGAGTCCTCAAAGTTTAGAGCGCACAGATACGCAGTATTTT.

The V and J genes are TRBV23-1 and TRBJ2-7; 7 bases match TRBD1. TRBV23-1 is sorted into the ORF group, with uncertain function. With V trimmed by 4 bases and J by 6 bases, 15 bases remained unmatched. This CDR3 spans 16 amino acids. For the CDR3, the DNA is TGCGCCAGCAGTCCGTGCAATAGGACAGGAACCTCCGAGCAGTACTTC. It is translated as CASSPCNRTGTSEQYF.

Concerning this clone: A read error may explain this, as a much larger clone is one base away. Other nucleotide sequences in the sample specify the same CDR3. The V gene is TRBV11-2, the J gene TRBJ2-5; maybe TRBD2 (5 bases). The CDR3 loop spans 11 amino acids. Trimming took off 5 bases at V and 5 bases at J, with 6 bases between the two ends. In germline, CDR1 is SGHAT, CDR2 FQNNGV. CDR3 bases: TGTGCCAGCAGCCCGGGGGAGACCCAGTACTTC. Translating it yields CASSPGETQYF.

The genes are TRBV28 and TRBJ1-2; D is uncertain. Trimming took 7 bases from V and 1 from J, leaving 13 bases between them. The CDR3 extends over 14 amino acids. In germline, CDR1 is MDHEN, CDR2 SYDVKM. The CDR3 nucleotides are TGTGCCAGCACCCCCGGTAGCGTTAACTATGGCTACACCTTC. It specifies CASTPGSVNYGYTF.

As DNA, the CDR3 is TGCAGCGTTGAGCTCAGAGGGGCCTACACCTTC. It translates to CSVELRGAYTF. The J gene is TRBJ1-2, the V gene TRBV29-1, with D possibly TRBD1 on 5 matching bases. V lost 3 bases to trimming and J lost 10 bases, with 12 bases between them. The germline V gene has CDR1 SQVTM and CDR2 ANQGSEA. The CDR3 covers 11 residues.

The CDR3 region has the DNA TGTGCCAGCAGTGGACAGGGGCCCCATGGCTACACCTTC. Residues: CASSGQGPHGYTF. This sequence joins TRBV6-6 and TRBJ1-2, with TRBD1 identical over 9 bases. Germline values: CDR1 MNHNY, CDR2 SVGAGI (reference sequence). Germline trimming cut 5 bases from V and 6 bases from J; bases unmatched to any gene: 4. This CDR3 comprises 13 residues.

The chain carries TRBV28 and TRBJ1-1; a weak D match, TRBD1 (6 bases). The CDR3 totals 17 residues. V was cut by 6 bases and J by 1 base, with 21 bases left in between. CDR1 and CDR2 (germline): MDHEN, SYDVKM. The CDR3 is CASRAPAGEPGNTEAFF. The DNA of the CDR3 is TGTGCCAGCAGAGCCCCGGCAGGGGAACCGGGGAACACTGAAGCTTTCTTT.